A single sample gave rise to the 32 T cell receptor beta chains below, sequenced in a study of T cell repertoires in cytomegalovirus infection. TCRdb reprocessed the reads with MiXCR, giving one entry per CDR3 protein. The sample contains more than 200,000 distinct CDR3 sequences, approximately 9.1% of which appear only once. The specimen was PBMCs. All receptors derive from a human donor in good health (CMV status not recorded). Some clones in this sample may be carry-over from other donors' samples.

The chain combines TRBV18 with TRBJ2-1; D ambiguous. Trimming took 3 bases from V and 5 from J, leaving 8 bases between them. The CDR3 contains 13 residues. CDR1 and CDR2 from the germline V gene are KGHSH and LQKENI. In nucleotides, the CDR3 is TGTGCCAGCTCACCGATGGGGAACAATGAGCAGTTCTTC. As protein: CASSPMGNNEQFF.

There are many counts of this clonotype. The genes are TRBV7-2 and TRBJ1-2; D remains unclear. The CDR3 loop spans 15 amino acids. V lost 5 bases and J 1 base, leaving 14 bases between the germline ends. The germline CDR1 and CDR2 sequences are SGHTA and FQGNSA. The CDR3 DNA sequence: TGTGCCAGCAGCCTTAGCCCCCCAGATAACTATGGCTACACCTTC. Encoded protein: CASSLSPPDNYGYTF.

This clonotype came up a few times. The rearrangement links TRBV6-5 to TRBJ1-2; 8 bases are a match to TRBD1. V was pared by 7 bases and J by 5 bases, with 12 bases of the junction left unmatched. The CDR3 is 15 amino acids. From germline, CDR1 is MNHEY and CDR2 SVGAGI. CDR3 residues: CASKRPGGAGYGYTF. DNA of the CDR3: TGTGCCAGCAAACGACCAGGGGGCGCAGGTTATGGCTACACCTTC.

This clonotype was observed at least ten times. J is TRBJ2-7 and V is TRBV7-2, with D hard to call. The CDR3 extends over 15 amino acids. CDR1 SGHTA and CDR2 FQGNSA come from the germline V gene. V lost 1 base to trimming and J lost 2 bases, with 12 bases between them. The CDR3 region is CASSLGVGPTYEQYF. DNA for the CDR3: TGTGCCAGCAGCTTAGGCGTCGGGCCCACCTACGAGCAGTACTTC.

This clonotype was recorded many times. V usage is TRBV7-2 and J usage is TRBJ1-2; 7 bases match TRBD1. The CDR3 spans 13 residues. The trim removed 3 bases at V and 4 bases at J, leaving 2 bases unmatched. CDR1 is SGHTA and CDR2 is FQGNSA in the germline V gene. The CDR3 is CASSLGDSYGYTF. The CDR3 DNA follows: TGTGCCAGCAGCTTGGGGGACAGCTATGGCTACACCTTC.

This clonotype showed up many times. The rearrangement joins TRBV11-2 to TRBJ1-2; maybe TRBD1 (5 bases). V was clipped by 0 bases and J by 2 bases, with 10 bases between them. CDR1 and CDR2 (germline): SGHAT, FQNNGV. There are 15 residues in the CDR3. Here the CDR3 reads CASSLDDWGNYGYTF. CDR3 nucleotides: TGTGCCAGCAGCTTAGATGATTGGGGGAACTATGGCTACACCTTC.

The rearrangement links TRBV29-1 to TRBJ1-1; D uncertain. CDR1 SQVTM and CDR2 ANQGSEA come from the germline V gene. The V gene lost 2 bases and the J gene lost 0 bases, with 10 bases spanning the gap. CDR3 length equals 14 residues. CDR3 nucleotides: TGCAGCGTTGAAAACAGCCCTTTGAACACTGAAGCTTTCTTT. It encodes CSVENSPLNTEAFF.

This clonotype was observed a few times. The J gene is TRBJ2-3, the V gene TRBV20-1, with D maybe TRBD1 (6 bases). CDR1 is DFQATT and CDR2 is SNEGSKA in the germline V gene (reference sequence). With 7 bases removed from V and 5 bases from J, the gap between germline ends came to 16 bases. The CDR3 sequence is 13 residues long. CDR3 protein: CSVSPGVGDTQYF. CDR3 in DNA: TGCAGTGTGTCCCCAGGGGTGGGAGATACGCAGTATTTT.

The table lists this clonotype with a few counts. The gene calls are TRBV20-1 and TRBJ2-7; TRBD2 is a possible D gene (6 bases). CDR1 is DFQATT, CDR2 SNEGSKA, per germline (reference sequence). V shed 6 bases and J shed 7 bases, with 13 bases lying between them. The CDR3 loop spans 11 amino acids. The CDR3, as DNA: TGCAGTGCGCGCGGCGGGATGGAGCAGTACTTC. Translating it yields CSARGGMEQYF.

A few counts support this clonotype. The V and J genes are TRBV19 and TRBJ1-1; 9 bases are shared with TRBD1. The trim removed 3 bases at V and 3 bases at J, leaving 5 bases unmatched. Germline CDR1 and CDR2: LNHDA and SQIVND (reference sequence). The CDR3 runs to 15 residues. The CDR3 spells CASSIIWTGDTEAFF. The CDR3 bases are TGTGCCAGTAGTATCATCTGGACAGGGGACACTGAAGCTTTCTTT. Using reference TRBV19 and TRBJ1-1 for the parts outside the CDR3, the full variable domain is DGGITQSPKYLFRKEGQNVTLSCEQNLNHDAMYWYRQDPGQGLRLIYYSQIVNDFQKGDIAEGYSVSREKKESFPLTVTSAQKNPTAFYLCASSIIWTGDTEAFFGQGTRLTVV.

The chain has TRBV27 and TRBJ2-7; perhaps TRBD1 as D (6 bases). Germline lookup yields CDR1 MNHEY and CDR2 SMNVEV (reference sequence). CDR3 length: 15 residues. The V and J ends lost 6 bases and 5 bases respectively, with 20 bases between them. This CDR3 reads CASSPLGGPYNEQYF. As DNA, the CDR3 is TGTGCCAGCAGCCCTCTAGGGGGACCCTATAACGAGCAGTACTTC.

This clonotype has only a few counts. V and J are TRBV29-1 and TRBJ1-1, with D hard to call. The CDR3 consists of 13 residues. Trimming took off 1 base at V and 4 bases at J, with 10 bases between the two ends. Per the germline V gene, CDR1 is SQVTM and CDR2 is ANQGSEA. CDR3 residues: CSVEGRVGTEAFF. In nucleotides, the CDR3 is TGCAGCGTTGAAGGTAGGGTGGGCACTGAAGCTTTCTTT. Full variable domain (rest looked up from reference TRBV29-1 and TRBJ1-1): SAVISQKPSRDICQRGTSLTIQCQVDSQVTMMFWYRQQPGQSLTLIATANQGSEATYESGFVIDKFPISRPNLTFSTLTVSNMSPEDSSIYLCSVEGRVGTEAFFGQGTRLTVV.

This clonotype came up a few times. In nucleotides, the CDR3 is TGTGCCAGCAGCTTGGGCAGGGTTACTGAAGCTTTCTTT. Translation gives CASSLGRVTEAFF. The rearrangement joins TRBV7-2 to TRBJ1-1; weak D call: TRBD1 (5 bases). With 3 bases removed from V and 5 bases from J, the gap between germline ends came to 10 bases. The CDR3 has 13 amino acids. Germline V lookup: CDR1 SGHTA, CDR2 FQGNSA.

This clonotype was observed many times. V usage is TRBV6-1 and J usage is TRBJ1-5; the D is unclear. This CDR3 spans 17 amino acids. Germline loops: CDR1 MNHNS, CDR2 SASEGT. V lost 5 bases, J lost 0 bases, and 17 bases lay in between. The chain's CDR3 is CASSYPPRPYSNQPQHF. The CDR3 DNA reads TGTGCCAGCAGTTACCCCCCCAGACCGTATAGCAATCAGCCCCAGCATTTT.

This clonotype was counted many times. The rearrangement joins TRBV7-8 to TRBJ2-1; TRBD1 might be the D (6 bases). The CDR3 runs to 14 residues. V was shortened by 5 bases and J by 7 bases, with 15 bases between the two germline ends. CDR1 is SGHVS, CDR2 FQNEAQ, per germline. CDR3 residues: CASSLPQGFNEQFF. DNA of the CDR3: TGTGCCAGCAGCCTCCCACAGGGTTTTAATGAGCAGTTCTTC.

At least ten counts were recorded for this clonotype. The chain couples TRBV28 to TRBJ1-3; 9 bases line up with TRBD1. Trimming took 3 bases from V and 0 from J; bases not matched to a gene: 3. The CDR3 runs to 16 residues. Germline-derived CDR1 and CDR2 are MDHEN and SYDVKM. The CDR3 spells CASSFGGQGSGNTIYF. For the CDR3, the DNA is TGTGCCAGCAGTTTTGGGGGACAGGGCTCTGGAAACACCATATATTTT.

This clonotype was found many times. V is TRBV20-1 and J is TRBJ1-1; D might be TRBD1 (5 bases). CDR1 and CDR2 from the germline V gene are DFQATT and SNEGSKA (reference sequence). The length of the CDR3 is 17 residues. Trimming removed 3 bases at V and 0 bases at J, with 20 bases between. DNA of the CDR3: TGCAGTGCTAGTGCTCTCGGGGGTAAATTCATGAACACTGAAGCTTTCTTT. Its translation: CSASALGGKFMNTEAFF.

This clonotype was found a few times. This chain connects TRBV20-1 to TRBJ1-1, with 9 nucleotides matching TRBD1. Germline CDR1 and CDR2: DFQATT and SNEGSKA (reference sequence). The CDR3 runs 11 residues. The CDR3 DNA reads as TGCAGCGGACAGGGGATCACTGAAGCTTTCTTT. It translates to CSGQGITEAFF.

This clonotype has at least ten counts. The chain carries TRBV20-1 and TRBJ2-3; TRBD2 agrees at 8 bases. CDR1 is DFQATT, CDR2 SNEGSKA, per germline (reference sequence). The trim removed 4 bases at V and 1 base at J, leaving 1 base unmatched. This CDR3 has 13 amino acids. CDR3 coding DNA: TGCAGTGCTAATAGCGGGGGCACAGATACGCAGTATTTT. It specifies CSANSGGTDTQYF.

This clonotype was observed many times. The chain is built from TRBV7-2 and TRBJ2-1; D gene uncertain. Looked up from germline, CDR1 is SGHTA and CDR2 is FQGNSA. The CDR3 has 14 residues. V lost 5 bases and J lost 2, with 10 bases in between. The CDR3 sequence: CASSQYEAYNEQFF. CDR3 sequence (DNA): TGTGCCAGCAGCCAGTATGAGGCCTACAATGAGCAGTTCTTC.

This clonotype appeared many times. The CDR3 loop is CASSFPPSGQGQETQYF. CDR3 nucleotides: TGTGCCAGCAGTTTCCCCCCGAGTGGACAGGGGCAAGAGACCCAGTACTTC. This chain links TRBV28 with TRBJ2-5; 9 positions agree with TRBD1. The CDR3 is 17 residues long. Losses at the gene ends were 3 bases for V and 2 bases for J; bases not matched to a gene: 10. Germline CDR1 is MDHEN and CDR2 is SYDVKM. Based on the CDR3 plus reference TRBV28 and TRBJ2-5, the full variable domain is DVKVTQSSRYLVKRTGEKVFLECVQDMDHENMFWYRQDPGLGLRLIYFSYDVKMKEKGDIPEGYSVSREKKERFSLILESASTNQTSMYLCASSFPPSGQGQETQYFGPGTRLLVL.

This clonotype was observed at least ten times. The CDR3: CASSLLALPNEKLFF. As DNA, the CDR3 is TGTGCCAGCAGCTTATTAGCCCTGCCTAATGAAAAACTGTTTTTT. The chain carries TRBV7-2 and TRBJ1-4; D remains ambiguous. This CDR3 spans 15 amino acids. V was cut by 2 bases and J by 3 bases, with 10 bases left in between. Germline loops: CDR1 SGHTA, CDR2 FQGNSA.

Note on this clonotype: One end of the junction is discordant with germline, which a read error may explain. The chain uses TRBV6-1 and TRBJ2-7, with 7 bases fitting TRBD1. Looked up from germline, CDR1 is MNHNS and CDR2 is SASEGT. The CDR3 runs 14 residues. DNA for the CDR3: TGTGCCAGCAGAACCACAGGGGACGCCTACGAGCAGCACTTC. Encoded protein: CASRTTGDAYEQHF.

In this sample, this clonotype turned up a few times. The chain uses TRBV29-1 and TRBJ2-1; D is undetermined. This CDR3 is 12 amino acids long. Trimming took 1 base from V and 11 from J, leaving 12 bases between them. Germline V gene sequence: CDR1 SQVTM, CDR2 ANQGSEA. The CDR3 DNA reads TGCAGCGTTGAAGTTGGGCGCCGGCAGCAGTTCTTC. Protein: CSVEVGRRQQFF.

This clonotype has at least ten counts. This rearrangement joins TRBV7-9 to TRBJ2-1, with TRBD1 matching 7 bases. With 4 bases clipped from V and 7 bases from J, the junction kept 1 base outside the gene matches. Germline CDR1 reads SEHNR; CDR2 reads FQNEAQ (reference sequence). The CDR3 is 12 residues long. CDR3: CASSSQGNEQFF. The CDR3 bases are TGTGCCAGCAGCTCACAGGGGAATGAGCAGTTCTTC.

This clonotype was seen repeatedly, ten times or more. The V call is TRBV7-8, the J call TRBJ2-7; TRBD1 matches 9 bases. The V segment lost 5 bases and the J segment 7 bases; nucleotides outside the gene matches: 9. Per the germline V gene, CDR1 is SGHVS and CDR2 is FQNEAQ. The CDR3 runs to 14 residues. The CDR3 nucleotides read TGTGCCAGCAGCACGACACAGGGGGCGCGGGAGCAGTACTTC. Protein product: CASSTTQGAREQYF.

This clonotype was seen ten or more times. The V gene is TRBV6-2 or TRBV6-3, the J gene TRBJ2-1; TRBD2 agrees at 8 bases. This CDR3 contains 15 residues. After removal of 9 bases from V and 12 bases from J, the junction contained 19 bases not matched to a gene. Germline V gives CDR1 MNHEY, CDR2 SVGEGT. CDR3 residues: CASFPWLAGPRAQFF. The CDR3 DNA follows: TGTGCCAGTTTCCCCTGGTTAGCGGGACCCCGGGCGCAGTTCTTC.

This clonotype came up many times. The chain links TRBV7-2 to TRBJ1-1; D is unresolved. Trimming cost V 0 bases and J 5 bases, with 10 bases left between them. This CDR3 is 14 amino acids long. Looked up from germline, CDR1 is SGHTA and CDR2 is FQGNSA. Here the CDR3 DNA reads TGTGCCAGCAGCTTAGCGGGCCGCGGGACTGAAGCTTTCTTT. This sequence encodes CASSLAGRGTEAFF.

This clonotype was recorded many times. J is TRBJ2-2 and V is TRBV7-2, with 16 bases identical to TRBD2. Germline values: CDR1 SGHTA, CDR2 FQGNSA. J was trimmed by 6 bases and V by 6 bases; bases with no gene match: 10. CDR3 length: 18 amino acids. CDR3 sequence: CASRGPGTSGGAPGELFF. As DNA, the CDR3 is TGTGCCAGCAGAGGACCCGGGACTAGCGGGGGGGCCCCCGGGGAGCTGTTTTTT.

At least ten counts were recorded for this clonotype. The chain combines TRBV19 with TRBJ2-1, with 7 bases identical to TRBD1. This CDR3 has 14 amino acids. The J segment lost 7 bases and the V segment lost 7 bases, leaving 10 bases of the junction unmatched. Germline V gene sequence: CDR1 LNHDA, CDR2 SQIVND (reference sequence). CDR3 DNA: TGTGCCAGTACGGTTCGGACAGGTCTGAATGAGCAGTTCTTC. It encodes CASTVRTGLNEQFF.

This clonotype has ten or more counts. The rearrangement uses TRBV6-2 or TRBV6-3 and TRBJ1-5, with 10 bases that match TRBD1. Germline values: CDR1 MNHEY, CDR2 SVGEGT. V trimming: 6 bases; J trimming: 4 bases; junction bases outside the gene matches: 12. The CDR3 has 17 residues. The CDR3 DNA follows: TGTGCCAGCAGATATATCGGGACAGGGGTTGGTAATCAGCCCCAGCATTTT. Its protein is CASRYIGTGVGNQPQHF.

This clonotype was detected many times. The chain joins TRBV7-8 to TRBJ2-1; 8 nucleotides match TRBD1. This CDR3 has 15 amino acids. CDR1 and CDR2 (germline): SGHVS, FQNEAQ. J gave up 0 bases and V 5 bases, and 3 bases lay outside the gene matches. The CDR3 DNA follows: TGTGCCAGCAGCGTAACAGGGGGCTCCTACAATGAGCAGTTCTTC. Protein: CASSVTGGSYNEQFF.